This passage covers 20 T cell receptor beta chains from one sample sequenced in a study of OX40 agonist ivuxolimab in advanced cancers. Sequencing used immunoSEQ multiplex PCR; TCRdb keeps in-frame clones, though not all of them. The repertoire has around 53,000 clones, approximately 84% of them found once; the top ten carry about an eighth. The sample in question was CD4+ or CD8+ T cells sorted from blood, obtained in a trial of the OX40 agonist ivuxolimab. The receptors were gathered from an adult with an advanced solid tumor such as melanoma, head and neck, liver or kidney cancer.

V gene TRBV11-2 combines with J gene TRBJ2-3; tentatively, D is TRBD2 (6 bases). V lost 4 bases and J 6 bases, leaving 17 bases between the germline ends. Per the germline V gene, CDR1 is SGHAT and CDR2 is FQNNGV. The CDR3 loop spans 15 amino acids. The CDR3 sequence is CASSSIGGGRDTQYF. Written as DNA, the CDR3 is TGTGCCAGCAGCTCCATAGGTGGGGGGAGGGATACGCAGTATTTT.

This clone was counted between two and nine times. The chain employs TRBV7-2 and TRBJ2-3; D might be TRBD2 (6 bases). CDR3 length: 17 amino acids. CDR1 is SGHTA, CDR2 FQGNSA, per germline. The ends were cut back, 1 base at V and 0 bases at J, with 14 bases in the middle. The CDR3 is CASSLGGGITSTDTQYF. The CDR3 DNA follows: TGTGCCAGCAGCTTAGGAGGCGGGATAACTAGCACAGATACGCAGTATTTT.

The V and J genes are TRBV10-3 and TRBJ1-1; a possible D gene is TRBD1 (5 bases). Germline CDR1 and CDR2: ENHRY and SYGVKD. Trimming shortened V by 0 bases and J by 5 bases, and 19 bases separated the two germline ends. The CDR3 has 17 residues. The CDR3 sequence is CAISESSRVEGRTEAFF. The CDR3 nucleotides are TGTGCCATCAGTGAGTCGAGCAGGGTGGAGGGAAGAACTGAAGCTTTCTTT.

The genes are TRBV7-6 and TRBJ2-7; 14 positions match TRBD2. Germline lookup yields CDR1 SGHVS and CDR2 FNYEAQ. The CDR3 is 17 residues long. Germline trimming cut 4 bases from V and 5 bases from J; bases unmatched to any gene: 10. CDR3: CASSSRWPGLAGDEQYF. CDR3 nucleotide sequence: TGTGCCAGCAGCTCCCGGTGGCCGGGACTAGCGGGAGACGAGCAGTACTTC.

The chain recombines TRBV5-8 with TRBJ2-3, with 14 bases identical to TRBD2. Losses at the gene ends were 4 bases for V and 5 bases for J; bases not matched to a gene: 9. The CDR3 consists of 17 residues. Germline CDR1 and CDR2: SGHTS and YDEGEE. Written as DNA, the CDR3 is TGTGCCAGCAGCCACGCAACCGGGACTAGCGGGAGAGATACGCAGTATTTT. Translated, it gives CASSHATGTSGRDTQYF.

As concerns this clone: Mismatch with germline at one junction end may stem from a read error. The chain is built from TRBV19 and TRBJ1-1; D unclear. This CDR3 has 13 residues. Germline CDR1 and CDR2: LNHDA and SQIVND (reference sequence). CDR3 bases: TGTGCCAGTAGTGAGGGCACCAACAGTGAAGCTTTCTTT. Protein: CASSEGTNSEAFF. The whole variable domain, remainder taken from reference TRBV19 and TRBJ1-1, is DGGITQSPKYLFRKEGQNVTLSCEQNLNHDAMYWYRQDPGQGLRLIYYSQIVNDFQKGDIAEGYSVSREKKESFPLTVTSAQKNPTAFYLCASSEGTNSEAFFGQGTRLTVV.

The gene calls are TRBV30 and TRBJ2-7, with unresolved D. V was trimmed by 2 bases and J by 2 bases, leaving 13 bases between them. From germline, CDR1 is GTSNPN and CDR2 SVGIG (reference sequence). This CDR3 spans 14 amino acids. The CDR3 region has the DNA TGTGCCTGGAGTAGTGGCGGAGCACCCTACGAGCAGTACTTC. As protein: CAWSSGGAPYEQYF.

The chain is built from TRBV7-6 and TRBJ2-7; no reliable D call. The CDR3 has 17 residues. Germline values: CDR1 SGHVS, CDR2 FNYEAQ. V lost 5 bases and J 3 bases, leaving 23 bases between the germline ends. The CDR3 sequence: CASSPASGGSIHYEQYF. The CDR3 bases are TGTGCCAGCAGCCCCGCGTCGGGTGGGTCTATCCACTACGAGCAGTACTTC.

The CDR3 nucleotides read TGTGCCAGCAGCCAAGATCTAGGGGGACTCACTGAAGCTTTCTTT. Translated, it gives CASSQDLGGLTEAFF. V is TRBV4-2 and J is TRBJ1-1; a possible D gene is TRBD1 (6 bases). Trimming took 0 bases from V and 4 from J, leaving 12 bases between them. This CDR3 has 15 residues. Germline CDR1 LGHNA, CDR2 YNFKEQ.

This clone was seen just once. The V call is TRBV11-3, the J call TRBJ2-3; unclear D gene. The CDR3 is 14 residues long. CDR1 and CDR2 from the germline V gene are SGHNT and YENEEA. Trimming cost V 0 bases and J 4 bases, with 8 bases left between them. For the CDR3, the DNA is TGTGCCAGCAGCTTAGATACCTCCGCAGATACGCAGTATTTT. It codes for CASSLDTSADTQYF.

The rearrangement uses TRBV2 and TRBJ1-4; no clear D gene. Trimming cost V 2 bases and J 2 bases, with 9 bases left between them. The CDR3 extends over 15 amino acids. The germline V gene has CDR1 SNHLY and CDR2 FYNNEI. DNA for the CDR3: TGTGCCAGCAGTGAAAGGAGTGGGACTAATGAAAAACTGTTTTTT. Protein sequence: CASSERSGTNEKLFF.

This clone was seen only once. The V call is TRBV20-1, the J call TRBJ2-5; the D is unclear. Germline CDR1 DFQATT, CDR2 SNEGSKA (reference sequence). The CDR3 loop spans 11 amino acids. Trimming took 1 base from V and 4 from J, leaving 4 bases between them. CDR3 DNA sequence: TGCAGTGCTAGAGTGGCAGAGACCCAGTACTTC. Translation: CSARVAETQYF.

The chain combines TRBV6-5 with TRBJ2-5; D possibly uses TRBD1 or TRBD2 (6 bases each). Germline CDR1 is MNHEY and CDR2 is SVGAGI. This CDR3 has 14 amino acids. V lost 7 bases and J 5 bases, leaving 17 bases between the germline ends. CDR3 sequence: CASIGAGQGETQYF. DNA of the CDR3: TGTGCCAGCATCGGCGCGGGGCAGGGGGAGACCCAGTACTTC.

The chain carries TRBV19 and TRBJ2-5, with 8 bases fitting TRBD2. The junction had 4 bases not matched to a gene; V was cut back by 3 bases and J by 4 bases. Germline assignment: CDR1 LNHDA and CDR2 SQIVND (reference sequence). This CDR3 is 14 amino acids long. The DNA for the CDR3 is TGTGCCAGTAGTATGTTCGGGAGGGGAGAGACCCAGTACTTC. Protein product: CASSMFGRGETQYF.

The CDR3, as DNA: TGTGCCAGCAGTACAGGGACAGATACGCAGTATTTT. Translation: CASSTGTDTQYF. The V call is TRBV2, the J call TRBJ2-3; maybe TRBD1 (6 bases). CDR3 length equals 12 residues. CDR1 is SNHLY and CDR2 is FYNNEI in the germline V gene. V dropped 5 bases and J dropped 3 bases, with 6 bases sitting between them.

CDR3 in DNA: TGTGCCAGCAGCTTGACAGGGGGGGATCAGCCCCAGCATTTT. Protein product: CASSLTGGDQPQHF. The gene calls are TRBV7-8 and TRBJ1-5; 9 positions match TRBD1. Germline V gives CDR1 SGHVS, CDR2 FQNEAQ. This CDR3 is built from 14 residues. Germline trimming cut 3 bases from V and 5 bases from J; bases unmatched to any gene: 2.

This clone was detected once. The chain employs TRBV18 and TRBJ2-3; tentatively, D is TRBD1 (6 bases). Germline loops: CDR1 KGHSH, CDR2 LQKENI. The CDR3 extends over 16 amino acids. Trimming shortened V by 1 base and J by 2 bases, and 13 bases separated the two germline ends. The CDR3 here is CASSPLGAHPTDTQYF. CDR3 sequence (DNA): TGTGCCAGCTCACCACTGGGGGCACATCCCACAGATACGCAGTATTTT.

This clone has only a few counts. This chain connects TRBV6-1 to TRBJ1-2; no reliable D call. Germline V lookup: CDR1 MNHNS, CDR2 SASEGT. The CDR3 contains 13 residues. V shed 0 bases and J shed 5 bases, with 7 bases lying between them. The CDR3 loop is CASSEAGRYGYTF. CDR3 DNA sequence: TGTGCCAGCAGTGAAGCGGGCAGGTATGGCTACACCTTC.

CDR3 region: CASRLTGPTYEQYF. The DNA of the CDR3 is TGTGCCAGCAGACTTACCGGGCCCACCTACGAGCAGTACTTC. The rearrangement joins TRBV27 to TRBJ2-7; unclear D gene. CDR3 length: 14 amino acids. Germline V lookup: CDR1 MNHEY, CDR2 SMNVEV (reference sequence). V was pared by 6 bases and J by 2 bases, with 14 bases between.

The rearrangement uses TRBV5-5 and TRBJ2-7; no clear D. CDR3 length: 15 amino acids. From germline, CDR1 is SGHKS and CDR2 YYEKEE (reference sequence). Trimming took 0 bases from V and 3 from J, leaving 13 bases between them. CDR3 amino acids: CASSLGGVLGYEQYF. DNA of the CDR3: TGTGCCAGCAGCTTGGGTGGGGTTTTGGGCTACGAGCAGTACTTC.